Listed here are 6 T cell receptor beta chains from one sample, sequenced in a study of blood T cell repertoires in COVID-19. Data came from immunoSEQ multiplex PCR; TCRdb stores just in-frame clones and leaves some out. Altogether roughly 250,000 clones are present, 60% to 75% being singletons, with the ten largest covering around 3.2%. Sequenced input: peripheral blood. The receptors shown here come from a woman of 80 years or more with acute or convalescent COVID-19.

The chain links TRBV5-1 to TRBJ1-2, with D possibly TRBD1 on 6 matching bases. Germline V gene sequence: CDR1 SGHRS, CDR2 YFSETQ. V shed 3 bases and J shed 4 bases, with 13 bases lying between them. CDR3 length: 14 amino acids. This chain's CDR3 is CASSSTGLSYGYTF. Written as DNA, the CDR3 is TGCGCCAGCAGCTCGACAGGCCTGAGCTATGGCTACACCTTC.

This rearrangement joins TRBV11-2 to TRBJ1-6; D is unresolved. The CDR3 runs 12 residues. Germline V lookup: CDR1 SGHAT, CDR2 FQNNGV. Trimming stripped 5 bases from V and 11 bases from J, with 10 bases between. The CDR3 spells CASSPALAPLHF. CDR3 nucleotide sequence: TGTGCCAGCAGCCCCGCCTTAGCACCCCTCCACTTT. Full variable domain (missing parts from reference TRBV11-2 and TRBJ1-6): EAGVAQSPRYKIIEKRQSVAFWCNPISGHATLYWYQQILGQGPKLLIQFQNNGVVDDSQLPKDRFSAERLKGVDSTLKIQPAKLEDSAVYLCASSPALAPLHFGNGTRLTVT.

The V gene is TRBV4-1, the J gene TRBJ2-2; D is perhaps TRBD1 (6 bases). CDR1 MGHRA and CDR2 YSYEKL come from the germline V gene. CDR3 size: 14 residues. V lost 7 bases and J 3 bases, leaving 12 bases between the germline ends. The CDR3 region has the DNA TGCGCCAGCAAGGGACACTTAGACACCGGGGAGCTGTTTTTT. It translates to CASKGHLDTGELFF.

CDR3 nucleotides: TGTGCCAGCAGTGGACTGAACACCGGGGAGCTGTTTTTT. This translates into CASSGLNTGELFF. The chain recombines TRBV12-3 or TRBV12-4 with TRBJ2-2; D possibly corresponds to TRBD2 (5 bases). The CDR3 runs to 13 residues. Trimming pared 5 bases from V and 1 base from J, leaving 5 bases between.

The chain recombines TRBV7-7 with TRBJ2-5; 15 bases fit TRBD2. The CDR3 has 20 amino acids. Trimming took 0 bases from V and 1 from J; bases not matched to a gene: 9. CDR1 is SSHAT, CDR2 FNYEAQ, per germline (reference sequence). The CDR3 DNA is TGTGCCAGCAGCTTAGCTCCTCGCGGGACTAGCGGGGGGATCCAAGAGACCCAGTACTTC. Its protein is CASSLAPRGTSGGIQETQYF.

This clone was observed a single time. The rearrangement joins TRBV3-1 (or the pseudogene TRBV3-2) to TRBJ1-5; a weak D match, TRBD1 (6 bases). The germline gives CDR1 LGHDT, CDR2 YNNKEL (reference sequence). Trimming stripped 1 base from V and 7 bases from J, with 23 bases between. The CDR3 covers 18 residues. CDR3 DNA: TGTGCCAGCAGCCAAGGACAGGCTCTGGGGTATTGGTCACAGCCCCAGCATTTT. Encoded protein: CASSQGQALGYWSQPQHF.